This T cell receptor (beta chain) was observed in a study of T cell clonotyping in hematopoietic cell transplantation (dated by TCRdb to about 2021). About the full investigation: The study collected 110 to 150 blood samples from approximately 40 consecutive transplant recipients and their related donors. Patient recruitment ran from late 2015 to January 2017, and follow-up continued until late 2020 or death. Study-wide conclusions, independent of this receptor: Just a small fraction of recipient repertoires overlapped with donor repertoires, and more than 97% appeared de novo at the given depth. Inverse Simpson Index values from donors and from recipients before transplant predicted broader TCR repertoire diversity after transplant. The sample size was limited, and CD4 and CD8 repertoire contributions could not be separated because cells were not sorted. A decrease in recipient TCR diversity was observed after transplant, and a progressive increase in pathologically expanded clonotypes was seen from day 30 to day 180.

What this sample's time point label stands for: 30 days after allo-HCT. Blood samples were obtained from recipients approximately 28 days before transplant and at days 30, 100 and 180 after transplant. Nuclei Lysis Solution was used to extract genomic DNA from fresh or cryopreserved unfractionated peripheral blood mononuclear cells. With the immunoSEQ assay, which is a bias-controlled multiplex PCR relying on V- and J-specific primers, TCR beta CDR3 regions were amplified from genomic DNA. In a second PCR step, a proprietary barcode and Illumina adapter sequences were attached to the CDR3 amplicons. An Illumina MiSeq instrument was used for sequencing of the CDR3 libraries. For the original study's pipeline: Export and quality control were done with immunoSEQ Analyzer 3.0, while downstream analyses used R Bioconductor and Immunarch. Only productive rearrangements in the normalized downsampled data set went into calculating the repertoire metrics. Pathologically expanded clonotypes were defined as those larger than 5 templates in the normalized cohort. The Inverse Simpson Index was used to measure repertoire diversity. CMV-specificity analyses were carried out on the non-normalized data set to capture all clonotypes. What TCRdb holds here is the immuneACCESS table cut down to in-frame rearrangements. Part of the clones is not present; checked against another copy, under half of the missing clones reflect an unresolved V gene, and the others are unexplained. The V and J calls and clone size are taken from that table; D and trimming were inferred from the DNA. The sample contains roughly 13,000 clones, about 98% of them found a single time. Under 5.5% of the sample goes to the ten largest clones.

Comments on this clone: Its antigen is still unknown. Within one base of it there is no much larger clone, and no base qualities were kept.

The sequencing used peripheral blood mononuclear cells, collected 30 days after allogeneic stem cell transplant. This TCR derives from a female patient between 50 and 60 years old who had an allogeneic stem cell transplant from an unrelated donor, so T cells may come from the graft donor. Some clones in this sample may be carry-over from other donors' samples.

At the DNA level, the sequence is TGTGCCAGCAGCCAAGGGTGGCGGAGCGAGCAGGGCTACACCTTC. It specifies CASSQGWRSEQGYTF. This chain is built from TRBV14 and TRBJ1-2, with no confident D gene call. Its CDR3 holds 15 amino acids, cysteine through phenylalanine. CDR3 DNA only is kept here, 45 bases in frame from base 1. The V and J ends are trimmed by 1 base and 8 bases, leaving 17 bases between them. The germline V gene supplies CDR1 SGHDN and CDR2 FVKESK.